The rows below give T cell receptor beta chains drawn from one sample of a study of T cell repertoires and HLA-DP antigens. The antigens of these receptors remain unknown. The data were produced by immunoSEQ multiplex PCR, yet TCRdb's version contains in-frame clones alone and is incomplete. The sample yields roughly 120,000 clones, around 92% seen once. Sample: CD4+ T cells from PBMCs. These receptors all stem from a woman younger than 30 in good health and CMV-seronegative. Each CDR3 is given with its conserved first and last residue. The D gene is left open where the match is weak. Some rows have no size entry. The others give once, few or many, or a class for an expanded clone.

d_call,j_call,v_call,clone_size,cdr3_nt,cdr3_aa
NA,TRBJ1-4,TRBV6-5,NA,TGTGCCAGCAGTTGGTCTGGGGCGCGGAATGAAAAACTGTTTTTT,CASSWSGARNEKLFF
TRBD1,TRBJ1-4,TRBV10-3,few,TGTGCCATCAGTGAGGATGGGACAGGGGCGAACGAAAAACTGTTTTTT,CAISEDGTGANEKLFF
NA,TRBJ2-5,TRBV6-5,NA,TGTGCCAGCAGTTCTACGACGGCTACGGAGACCCAGTACTTC,CASSSTTATETQYF
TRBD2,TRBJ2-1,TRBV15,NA,TGTGCCACCAGCAGAGGGGGTATAGCGGGAGAGCAGTTCTTC,CATSRGGIAGEQFF
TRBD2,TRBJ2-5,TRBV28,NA,TGTGCCAGCAGTGGCCTGGGGACTAGCAGGATGGAGACCCAGTACTTC,CASSGLGTSRMETQYF
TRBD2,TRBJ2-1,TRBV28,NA,TGTGCCAGCAGTTTGGGGGGGAGGAATGAGCAGTTCTTC,CASSLGGRNEQFF
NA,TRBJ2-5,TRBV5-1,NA,TGCGCCAGCAGCCCGCTAGATGAAGAGACCCAGTACTTC,CASSPLDEETQYF
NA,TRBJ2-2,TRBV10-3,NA,TGTGCCATCTCCCGGGCACTAGCCACCGGGGAGCTGTTTTTT,CAISRALATGELFF
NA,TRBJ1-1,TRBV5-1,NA,TGCGCCAGCAGCAGGGAGGGGGGATCAGCTTTCTTT,CASSREGGSAFF
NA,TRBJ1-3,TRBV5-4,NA,TGTGCCAGCAGCTTTGGGTTTGGAAACACCATATATTTT,CASSFGFGNTIYF
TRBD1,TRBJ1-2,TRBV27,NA,TGTGCCAGCAGCCGGACCCCCCAGGGGGGGGGCTACACCTTC,CASSRTPQGGGYTF
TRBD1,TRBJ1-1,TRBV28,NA,TGTGCCAGCACCATTGGACAGGGGAGGACTGAAGCTTTCTTT,CASTIGQGRTEAFF
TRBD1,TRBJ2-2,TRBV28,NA,TGTGCCAGTCTGGACAGGGGGCGCATCACCCCCGGGGAGCTGTTTTTT,CASLDRGRITPGELFF
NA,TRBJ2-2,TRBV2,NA,TGTGCCAGCAAAGCCCGGCCAGTGAACACCGGGGAGCTGTTTTTT,CASKARPVNTGELFF
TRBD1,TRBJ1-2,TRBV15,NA,TGTGCCACCAGCAGAGATCGTGCCAGGGGGCAAGGCTACACCTTC,CATSRDRARGQGYTF
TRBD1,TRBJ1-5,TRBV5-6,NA,TGTGCCAGCAGCAAATCCGGGACAGGTAATCAGCCCCAGCATTTT,CASSKSGTGNQPQHF
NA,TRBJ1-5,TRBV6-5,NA,TGTGCCAGCAGCCTAGGAAGGAGCAATCAGCCCCAGCATTTT,CASSLGRSNQPQHF
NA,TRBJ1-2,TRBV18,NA,TGTGCCAGCTCACCACCCGGGCAGGGACTTAACTATGGCTACACCTTC,CASSPPGQGLNYGYTF
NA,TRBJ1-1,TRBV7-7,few,TGTGCTAGCAGCTTAGAGATGAACACTGAAGCTTTCTTT,CASSLEMNTEAFF
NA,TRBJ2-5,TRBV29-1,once,TGCAGCGTTGTTGCGACAGCCATCCAAGAGACCCAGTACTTC,CSVVATAIQETQYF
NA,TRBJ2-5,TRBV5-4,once,TGTGCCAGCAGCTTGCCACACGGGGAGACCCAGTACTTC,CASSLPHGETQYF
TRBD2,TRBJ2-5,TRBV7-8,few,TGTGCCAGCAGCGGCCCCTTGACTAGCGGGGTAGAGACCCAGTACTTC,CASSGPLTSGVETQYF
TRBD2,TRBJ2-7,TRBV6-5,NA,TGTGCCAGCAGTCCCGGGACTAGCGTCTACGAGCAGTACTTC,CASSPGTSVYEQYF
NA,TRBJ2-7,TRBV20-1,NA,TGCAGTGCCGCCGCTTTCTACGAGCAGTACTTC,CSAAAFYEQYF
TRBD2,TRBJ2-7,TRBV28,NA,TGTGCCAGCAGTCCTCTAGCGGGAGGCATCTACGAGCAGTACTTC,CASSPLAGGIYEQYF
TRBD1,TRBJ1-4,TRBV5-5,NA,TGTGCCAGCACCCGTGCAGGGGGTGGAAATGAAAAACTGTTTTTT,CASTRAGGGNEKLFF
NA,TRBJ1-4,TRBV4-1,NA,TGCGCCAGCAGCCAAGTTATGGCCCTGGCTAATGAAAAACTGTTTTTT,CASSQVMALANEKLFF